This TCR beta chain was observed in a study of T cells in Graves' hyperthyroidism and ophthalmopathy. Study summary: Before treatment of any kind, peripheral blood was taken at initial diagnosis. Study-level results: Using 13 V-J features, a model discriminated ophthalmopathy from stable hyperthyroidism.

Individuals with ophthalmopathy presented a Clinical Activity Score of at least 3, a NOSPECS grade of at least 4 and a duration under 3 months. Diagnosis relied on clinical symptoms, serum thyroxine and TRAb, thyroid ultrasound and orbital computed tomography. This CDR3 has 13 residues. V dropped 9 bases and J dropped 6 bases, with 18 bases sitting between them. Germline CDR1 and CDR2: SGHTA and FQGNSA. Amplification yielded TCR beta CDR3 regions, with RNA transcripts as the source. The HTBI primer set served for first-round RT-PCR of the TCR CDR3. MiXCR, applied by TCRdb to the multiplex PCR reads, yields one record per CDR3 protein. The table includes 640,000 or so distinct CDR3 sequences, 12% to 15% detected once. This clonotype came up a few times. Its antigen is unknown.

V gene TRBV7-2 combines with J gene TRBJ2-7, with TRBD2 as a possible D gene (6 bases). Sequenced sample: blood. This receptor was obtained from a woman under 30 with Graves' ophthalmopathy. The CDR3 DNA follows: TGTGCCAGTAGTATGAATCCGGGAGTCGAGCAGTACTTC. This codes for CASSMNPGVEQYF.